Shown below are 14 T cell receptor beta chains from a single sample sequenced in a study of T cell responses to AZD1222 COVID-19 vaccine. TCRdb's table, derived via immunoSEQ multiplex PCR, lists solely in-frame clones and lacks some. The sample has just over 60,000 clones, around 75% seen once. The sequenced sample was peripheral blood, obtained on day 0 of AZD1222 vaccination. These receptors all stem from an adult in good health.

The rearrangement links TRBV15 to TRBJ2-2; no clear D. The CDR3 extends over 12 amino acids. The germline V gene has CDR1 LNHNV and CDR2 YYDKDF (reference sequence). The V gene lost 3 bases and the J gene lost 1 base, with 0 bases spanning the gap. The CDR3 loop reads CATSRNTGELFF. CDR3 nucleotide sequence: TGTGCCACCAGCAGGAACACCGGGGAGCTGTTTTTT.

The chain links TRBV18 to TRBJ1-1; unclear D gene. V lost 5 bases and J 4 bases, leaving 8 bases between the germline ends. The CDR3 has 12 amino acids. Germline-derived CDR1 and CDR2 are KGHSH and LQKENI. The DNA of the CDR3 is TGTGCCAGCTCAAAGGGTGGCACTGAAGCTTTCTTT. Protein sequence: CASSKGGTEAFF. Drawing the rest from reference TRBV18 and TRBJ1-1, the complete variable domain is NAGVMQNPRHLVRRRGQEARLRCSPMKGHSHVYWYRQLPEEGLKFMVYLQKENIIDESGMPKERFSAEFPKEGPSILRIQQVVRGDSAAYFCASSKGGTEAFFGQGTRLTVV.

The chain links TRBV6-1 to TRBJ2-3; TRBD1 matches 7 bases. This CDR3 has 15 amino acids. Looked up from germline, CDR1 is MNHNS and CDR2 is SASEGT. Trimming cost V 3 bases and J 4 bases; bases outside gene matches: 7. The CDR3 DNA reads as TGTGCCAGCAGTGATTCTCAGGGGGTCGCAGATACGCAGTATTTT. Its translation is CASSDSQGVADTQYF.

The chain recombines TRBV28 with TRBJ1-2; unclear D gene. Germline-derived CDR1 and CDR2 are MDHEN and SYDVKM. V lost 7 bases, J lost 5 bases, and 11 bases lay in between. The CDR3 contains 12 residues. CDR3 sequence: CASISTDYGYTF. The CDR3 coding sequence is TGTGCCAGCATATCGACCGATTATGGCTACACCTTC.

The rearrangement uses TRBV5-6 and TRBJ2-1, with 7 bases aligning to TRBD1. Per the germline V gene, CDR1 is SGHDT and CDR2 is YYEEEE. This CDR3 has 14 residues. V was pared by 4 bases and J by 5 bases, with 6 bases of the junction left unmatched. Here the CDR3 DNA reads TGTGCCAGCAGCCCGGACAGGATTGACAATGAGCAGTTCTTC. This encodes CASSPDRIDNEQFF.

This clone has more than one count but fewer than ten. This rearrangement joins TRBV29-1 to TRBJ2-3; the match to TRBD1 covers 9 bases. This CDR3 region has 15 residues. Losses at the gene ends were 7 bases for V and 2 bases for J; bases not matched to a gene: 10. Germline loops: CDR1 SQVTM, CDR2 ANQGSEA. CDR3 amino acids: CSAADRGAPTDTQYF. The CDR3 DNA follows: TGCAGCGCCGCCGACAGGGGGGCTCCCACAGATACGCAGTATTTT.

The chain links TRBV4-1 to TRBJ2-1, with D possibly being TRBD2 (6 bases). Germline V gives CDR1 MGHRA, CDR2 YSYEKL. CDR3 size: 13 residues. With 4 bases removed from V and 9 bases from J, the gap between germline ends came to 13 bases. The CDR3: CASSPTSWGEQFF. Written as DNA, the CDR3 is TGCGCCAGCAGCCCGACTAGTTGGGGTGAGCAGTTCTTC.

There are a few counts of this clone. The chain employs TRBV4-3 and TRBJ1-5; 11 bases line up with TRBD1. The germline V gene encodes CDR1 LGHNA and CDR2 YSLEER. CDR3 length: 16 residues. The V segment lost 0 bases and the J segment 6 bases; nucleotides outside the gene matches: 4. The CDR3 DNA is TGCGCCAGCAGCCAAGATTTGGGACAGGGGGGTCAGCCCCAGCATTTT. Amino acids: CASSQDLGQGGQPQHF.

This clone turned up a few times. The chain has TRBV19 and TRBJ1-2; 7 bases match TRBD1. The V gene's germline CDR1 is LNHDA and CDR2 SQIVND (reference sequence). The trim removed 5 bases at V and 4 bases at J, leaving 7 bases unmatched. This CDR3 spans 14 amino acids. The CDR3 loop is CASSFPGTAYGYTF. The CDR3 region has the DNA TGTGCCAGTAGTTTCCCCGGGACAGCCTATGGCTACACCTTC.

A few counts support this clone. The sample contains more than one DNA sequence encoding this CDR3. The CDR3 region has the DNA TGTGCCAGCAGTTTATTCGGGAACACCGGGGAGCTGTTTTTT. It codes for CASSLFGNTGELFF. The chain carries TRBV27 and TRBJ2-2; no clear D gene. Trimming took 1 base from V and 1 from J, leaving 4 bases between them. The germline V gene encodes CDR1 MNHEY and CDR2 SMNVEV (reference sequence). The CDR3 is 14 amino acids.

The chain uses TRBV12-3 or TRBV12-4 and TRBJ2-5; a possible D gene is TRBD2 (6 bases). V was cut by 1 base and J by 4 bases, with 7 bases left in between. The CDR3 runs 13 residues. The CDR3 reads CASSLGRGETQYF. The CDR3 nucleotides read TGTGCCAGCAGTTTAGGGAGGGGAGAGACCCAGTACTTC.

The V call is TRBV27, the J call TRBJ1-2, with D perhaps TRBD1 (5 bases). The germline V gene has CDR1 MNHEY and CDR2 SMNVEV (reference sequence). The CDR3 is 13 amino acids. The V end lost 5 bases, the J end lost 8 bases, and 15 bases lay between the germline ends. CDR3 sequence reads: CASSGGLGEGYTF. The CDR3 DNA sequence: TGTGCCAGCAGTGGGGGTTTGGGCGAGGGCTACACCTTC.

This clone has a single count. The CDR3 loop reads CASSPWGLSYEQYF. CDR3 bases: TGTGCCAGTAGTCCCTGGGGACTCTCCTACGAGCAGTACTTC. The chain employs TRBV19 and TRBJ2-7; D may be TRBD2 (6 bases). The CDR3 length is 14 residues. Germline V lookup: CDR1 LNHDA, CDR2 SQIVND (reference sequence). The V end lost 5 bases, the J end lost 0 bases, and 11 bases lay between the germline ends. The full variable domain, with the rest looked up from reference TRBV19 and TRBJ2-7, is DGGITQSPKYLFRKEGQNVTLSCEQNLNHDAMYWYRQDPGQGLRLIYYSQIVNDFQKGDIAEGYSVSREKKESFPLTVTSAQKNPTAFYLCASSPWGLSYEQYFGPGTRLTVT.

The chain combines TRBV7-2 with TRBJ2-7, with TRBD1 identical over 10 bases. CDR1 is SGHTA and CDR2 is FQGNSA in the germline V gene. The CDR3 length is 15 residues. V lost 5 bases to trimming and J lost 2 bases; unmatched junction nucleotides: 6. As DNA, the CDR3 is TGTGCCAGCAGCCTCGGGACAGGGGTTCCCTACGAGCAGTACTTC. As protein: CASSLGTGVPYEQYF. Full variable domain (outside the CDR3, taken from reference TRBV7-2 and TRBJ2-7): GAGVSQSPSNKVTEKGKDVELRCDPISGHTALYWYRQSLGQGLEFLIYFQGNSAPDKSGLPSDRFSAERTGGSVSTLTIQRTQQEDSAVYLCASSLGTGVPYEQYFGPGTRLTVT.